The rows below give T cell receptor beta chains drawn from one sample of a study of cytomegalovirus exposure and HLA in healthy donors. Using immunoSEQ multiplex PCR, the repertoire was profiled, and TCRdb retains in-frame clones only, with some absent. The data show more than 60,000 clones, under 85% seen once. Specimen: PBMCs. All receptors come from a male donor in good health and CMV-seropositive. Both conserved end residues are part of each CDR3. Fields, in order: J gene, V gene, D gene, clone size, CDR3 DNA, CDR3 protein. A D gene is named only where the DNA matches it firmly. The listing skips clone size in some rows; elsewhere it reads once, few, many or a size class.

>TRBJ1-2|TRBV29-1|NA|NA
TGCAGCGTTGAAGTTGTGACACCAGATGGCTACACCTTC
CSVEVVTPDGYTF
>TRBJ1-6|TRBV4-2|NA|once
TGTGCCAGCAGCCAAATAAACCAGGGAGGGAATTCACCCCTCCACTTT
CASSQINQGGNSPLHF
>TRBJ2-5|TRBV7-7|TRBD1|NA
TGTGCCAGCAGCTTAGACAGGGGGGCTAAGACCCAGTACTTC
CASSLDRGAKTQYF
>TRBJ1-5|TRBV15|NA|few
TGTGCCACCAGCAGAGATCCTATGCAGGGCAGTCAGCCCCAGCATTTT
CATSRDPMQGSQPQHF
>TRBJ2-1|TRBV7-9|TRBD1|NA
TGTGCCAGCAGCTTAATGACGACAGGGGATAGCTCCTACAATGAGCAGTTCTTC
CASSLMTTGDSSYNEQFF
>TRBJ1-1|TRBV7-8|NA|NA
TGTGCCAGCAGCTCCCGACAGAGTTCCCACACTGAAGCTTTCTTT
CASSSRQSSHTEAFF
>TRBJ1-1|TRBV6-1|TRBD1|NA
TGTGCCAGCAGTGAGTCGACAGGGCGGACTGAAGCTTTCTTT
CASSESTGRTEAFF
>TRBJ2-7|TRBV30|TRBD2|NA
TGTGCCTGGAGTCAAAATCCCTTAGCGGGCCCCTACGAGCAGTACTTC
CAWSQNPLAGPYEQYF
>TRBJ1-5|TRBV28|TRBD1|NA
TGTGCCAGCAGCCCCGGGGACAGAATTTATAGCAATCAGCCCCAGCATTTT
CASSPGDRIYSNQPQHF
>TRBJ1-2|TRBV5-5|NA|NA
TGTGCCAGCAGCCTCGAGGGCTACGGAGGATATGGCTACACCTTC
CASSLEGYGGYGYTF
>TRBJ2-7|TRBV5-1|NA|NA
TGCGCCAGCAGCTTGGGAGCCGGAGGCCCCGAGAAAGTCTACGAGCAGTACTTC
CASSLGAGGPEKVYEQYF
>TRBJ2-3|TRBV4-3|TRBD2|NA
TGCGCCAGCAGCCAGACTAGCGGGGGAACAGATACGCAGTATTTT
CASSQTSGGTDTQYF
>TRBJ2-1|TRBV7-9|TRBD2|NA
TGTGCCAGCATTCCCGGGCTAGCGGGGGGGCGGGTTGAGCAGTTCTTC
CASIPGLAGGRVEQFF
>TRBJ2-5|TRBV27|NA|few
TGTGCCAGCAGTCCAGTGAGTGGGGGCCGAGAGGAGACCCAGTACTTC
CASSPVSGGREETQYF
>TRBJ1-2|TRBV2|TRBD1|NA
TGTGCCAGCAGTGTGTCCGACGGGACAGGGCTTAAGAACTATGGCTACACCTTC
CASSVSDGTGLKNYGYTF
>TRBJ2-1|TRBV29-1|NA|NA
TGCAGCGTTGCGTCTGACACCTACAATGAGCAGTTCTTC
CSVASDTYNEQFF
>TRBJ2-5|TRBV7-3|NA|NA
TGTGCCAGCAGTGCGGCCCCCTTTGAGACCCAGTACTTC
CASSAAPFETQYF
>TRBJ2-1|TRBV7-9|TRBD2|NA
TGTGCCAGCAGCCAGACTAGCAAGGGTCTGGATGAGCAGTTCTTC
CASSQTSKGLDEQFF
>TRBJ1-1|TRBV18|NA|NA
TGTGCCAGCTCACCACGAGGGAACACTGAAGCTTTCTTT
CASSPRGNTEAFF
>TRBJ2-2|TRBV6-5|TRBD1|NA
TGTGCCAGCAGTTACTTCCAGGGGGCTGGCGGGGAGCTGTTTTTT
CASSYFQGAGGELFF
>TRBJ1-3|TRBV28|TRBD1|NA
TGTGCCAGCAGCTCACAGGGGGCGGGGGGAAACACCATATATTTT
CASSSQGAGGNTIYF
>TRBJ2-7|TRBV7-9|NA|NA
TGTTCCAGCAGCCACAGATCCTCCTACGAGCAGTACTTC
CSSSHRSSYEQYF
>TRBJ2-5|TRBV23-1|TRBD1|NA
TGCGCCAGCAGTCATGGTACACAGGGGACCAGACCGGATATACAAGAGACCCAGTACTTC
CASSHGTQGTRPDIQETQYF
>TRBJ1-2|TRBV7-2|TRBD1|NA
TGTGCCAGCAGCTTTTCCGGGACAGTCAACTATGGCTACACCTTC
CASSFSGTVNYGYTF
>TRBJ2-3|TRBV7-2|TRBD2|NA
TGTGCCAGCAGCTTTCCTACTAGCGGGGGGACAGATACGCAGTATTTT
CASSFPTSGGTDTQYF
>TRBJ2-7|TRBV7-8|TRBD1|NA
TGTGCCAGCAGCTTAGCACAGGGGTGGTCCTACGAGCAGTACTTC
CASSLAQGWSYEQYF
>TRBJ1-3|TRBV9|NA|NA
TGTGCCAGCAGCACAGGCGGGGAAGGCAACACCATATATTTT
CASSTGGEGNTIYF
>TRBJ2-1|TRBV2|TRBD2|NA
TGTGCCAGCAGTGAAGGGCCAGCTAGCGGGGCGAATGAGCAGTTCTTC
CASSEGPASGANEQFF
>TRBJ2-6|TRBV5-6|TRBD2|NA
TGTGCCAGCAGCGGGGACTATCCCGGCTCTGGGGCCAACGTCCTGACTTTC
CASSGDYPGSGANVLTF
>TRBJ1-6|TRBV6-4|NA|NA
TGTGCCAGCAGCAGGGAAGGGAATTCACCCCTCCACTTT
CASSREGNSPLHF
>TRBJ1-1|TRBV7-9|NA|NA
TGTGCCAGCAGCTTTAGTAAGGAGACTGAAGCTTTCTTT
CASSFSKETEAFF
>TRBJ1-1|TRBV6-5|TRBD1|NA
TGTGCCAGCAGTCTCTTGACAGGGCTGAACACTGAAGCTTTCTTT
CASSLLTGLNTEAFF
>TRBJ2-7|TRBV5-6|NA|once
TGTGCCAGCAGCCGCGGGAACGGCGCCGAGCAGTACTTC
CASSRGNGAEQYF
>TRBJ1-4|TRBV7-9|TRBD1|NA
TGTGCCAGCAGCCCAACGGGACAGGGTAGTGACGCTAATGAAAAACTGTTTTTT
CASSPTGQGSDANEKLFF
>TRBJ1-2|TRBV6-1|TRBD1|NA
TGTGCCAGCAGTGAAACCGGGACAGGGCATGGCTACACCTTC
CASSETGTGHGYTF
>TRBJ2-7|TRBV10-3|TRBD1|NA
TGTGCCATAATGGGACAGGGGAAAGACGAGCAGTACTTC
CAIMGQGKDEQYF
>TRBJ2-1|TRBV4-1|NA|few
TGCGCCAGCAGACTTAGGACTACCGGGGTATACAATGAGCAGTTCTTC
CASRLRTTGVYNEQFF
>TRBJ2-4|TRBV27|NA|NA
TGTGCCAGCAGCACCAAGAACCGACTGCCCATTCAGTACTTC
CASSTKNRLPIQYF
>TRBJ1-3|TRBV4-3|NA|NA
TGCGCCAGCAGCCAAGTTTATAAGGGACATGGAAACACCATATATTTT
CASSQVYKGHGNTIYF
>TRBJ2-4|TRBV6-1|NA|NA
TGTGCCAGCAGTGAAGCGTCCCTAGCCAAAAACATTCAGTACTTC
CASSEASLAKNIQYF
>TRBJ2-1|TRBV5-4|TRBD2|NA
TGTGCCAGCAGCTTGGGGTTAGCGGGGCCTATGAACAATGAGCAGTTCTTC
CASSLGLAGPMNNEQFF